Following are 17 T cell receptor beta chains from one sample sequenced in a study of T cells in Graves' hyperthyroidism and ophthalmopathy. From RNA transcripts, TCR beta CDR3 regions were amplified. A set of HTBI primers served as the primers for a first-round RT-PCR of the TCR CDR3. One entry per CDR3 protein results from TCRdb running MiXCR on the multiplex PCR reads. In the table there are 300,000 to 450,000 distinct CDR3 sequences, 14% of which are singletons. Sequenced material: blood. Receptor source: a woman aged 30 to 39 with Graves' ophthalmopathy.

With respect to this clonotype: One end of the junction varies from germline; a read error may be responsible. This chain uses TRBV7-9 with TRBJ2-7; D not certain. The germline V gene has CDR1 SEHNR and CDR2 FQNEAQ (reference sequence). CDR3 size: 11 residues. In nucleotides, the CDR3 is TGTGCCGGCAGCTGGGGCTACGAGCAGTACTTC. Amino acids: CAGSWGYEQYF.

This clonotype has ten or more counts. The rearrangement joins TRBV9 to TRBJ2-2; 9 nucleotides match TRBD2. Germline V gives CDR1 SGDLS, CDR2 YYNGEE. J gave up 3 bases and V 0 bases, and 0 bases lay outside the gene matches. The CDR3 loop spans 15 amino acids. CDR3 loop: CASSVGLADTGELFF. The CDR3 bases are TGTGCCAGCAGCGTAGGACTAGCGGACACCGGGGAGCTGTTTTTT. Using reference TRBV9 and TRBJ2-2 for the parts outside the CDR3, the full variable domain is DSGVTQTPKHLITATGQRVTLRCSPRSGDLSVYWYQQSLDQGLQFLIQYYNGEERAKGNILERFSAQQFPDLHSELNLSSLELGDSALYFCASSVGLADTGELFFGEGSRLTVL.

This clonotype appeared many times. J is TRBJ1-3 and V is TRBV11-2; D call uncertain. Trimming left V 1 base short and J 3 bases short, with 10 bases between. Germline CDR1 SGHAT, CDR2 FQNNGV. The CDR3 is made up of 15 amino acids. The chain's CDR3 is CASSLVRGNGNTIYF. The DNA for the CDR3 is TGTGCCAGCAGCTTAGTCCGCGGGAATGGAAACACCATATATTTT.

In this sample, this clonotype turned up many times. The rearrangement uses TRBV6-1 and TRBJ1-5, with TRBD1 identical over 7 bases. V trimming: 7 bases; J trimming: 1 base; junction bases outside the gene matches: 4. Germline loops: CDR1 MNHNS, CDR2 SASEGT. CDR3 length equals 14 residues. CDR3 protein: CASILQGSNQPQHF. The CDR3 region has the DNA TGTGCCAGCATCCTACAGGGGAGCAATCAGCCCCAGCATTTT.

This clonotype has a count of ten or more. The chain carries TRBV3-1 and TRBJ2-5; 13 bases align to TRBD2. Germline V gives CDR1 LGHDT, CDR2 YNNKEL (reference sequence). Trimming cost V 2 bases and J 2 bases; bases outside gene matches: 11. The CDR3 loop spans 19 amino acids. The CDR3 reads CASSQWTSGGIGAQETQYF. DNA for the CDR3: TGTGCCAGCAGCCAATGGACTAGCGGGGGAATCGGAGCGCAAGAGACCCAGTACTTC.

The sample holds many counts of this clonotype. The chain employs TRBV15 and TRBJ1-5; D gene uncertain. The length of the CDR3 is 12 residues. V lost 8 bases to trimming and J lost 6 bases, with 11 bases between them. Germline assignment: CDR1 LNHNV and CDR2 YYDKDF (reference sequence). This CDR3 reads CATSTRSQPQHF. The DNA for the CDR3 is TGTGCCACCTCTACTCGGAGTCAGCCCCAGCATTTT.

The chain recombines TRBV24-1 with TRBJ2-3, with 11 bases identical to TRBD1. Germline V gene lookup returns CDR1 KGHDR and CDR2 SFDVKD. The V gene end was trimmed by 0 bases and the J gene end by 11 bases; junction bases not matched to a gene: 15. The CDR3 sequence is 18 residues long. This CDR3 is CATSDLRGTGGPVGRQYF. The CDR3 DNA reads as TGTGCCACCAGTGATTTGCGGGGGACAGGGGGACCCGTAGGTAGGCAGTATTTT.

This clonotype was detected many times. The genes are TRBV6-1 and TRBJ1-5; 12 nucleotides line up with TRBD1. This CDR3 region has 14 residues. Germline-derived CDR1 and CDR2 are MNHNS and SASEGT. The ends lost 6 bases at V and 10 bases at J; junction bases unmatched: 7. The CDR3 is CASSLGTGGAPQHF. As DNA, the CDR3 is TGTGCCAGCAGCCTCGGGACAGGGGGCGCTCCCCAGCATTTT.

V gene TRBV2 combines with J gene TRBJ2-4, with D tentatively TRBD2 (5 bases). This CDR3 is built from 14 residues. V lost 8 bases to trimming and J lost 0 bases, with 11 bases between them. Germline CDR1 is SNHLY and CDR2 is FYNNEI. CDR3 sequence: CASAAGEAKNIQYF. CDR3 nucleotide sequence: TGTGCCAGCGCCGCCGGGGAAGCCAAAAACATTCAGTACTTC. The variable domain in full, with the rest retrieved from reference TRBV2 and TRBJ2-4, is EPEVTQTPSHQVTQMGQEVILRCVPISNHLYFYWYRQILGQKVEFLVSFYNNEISEKSEIFDDQFSVERPDGSNFTLKIRSTKLEDSAMYFCASAAGEAKNIQYFGAGTRLSVL.

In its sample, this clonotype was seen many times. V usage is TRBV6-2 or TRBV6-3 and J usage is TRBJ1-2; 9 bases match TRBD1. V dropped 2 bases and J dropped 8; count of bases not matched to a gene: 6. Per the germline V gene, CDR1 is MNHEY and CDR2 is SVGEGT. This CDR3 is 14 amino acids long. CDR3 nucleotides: TGTGCCAGCAGTTACCGGGACAGGGATGGAGGCTACACCTTC. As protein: CASSYRDRDGGYTF.

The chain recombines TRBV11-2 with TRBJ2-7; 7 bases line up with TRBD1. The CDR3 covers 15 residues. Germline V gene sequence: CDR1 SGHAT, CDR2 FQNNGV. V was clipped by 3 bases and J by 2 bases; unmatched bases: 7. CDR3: CASSFRWQGAYEQYF. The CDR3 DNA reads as TGTGCCAGCAGCTTTCGGTGGCAGGGGGCCTACGAGCAGTACTTC.

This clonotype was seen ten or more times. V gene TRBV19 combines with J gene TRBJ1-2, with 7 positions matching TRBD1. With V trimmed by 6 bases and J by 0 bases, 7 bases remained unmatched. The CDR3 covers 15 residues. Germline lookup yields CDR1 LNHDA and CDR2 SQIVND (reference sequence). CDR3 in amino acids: CASSALQGTNYGYTF. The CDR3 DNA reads TGTGCCAGTAGCGCATTACAGGGGACTAACTATGGCTACACCTTC. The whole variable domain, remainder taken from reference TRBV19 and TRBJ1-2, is DGGITQSPKYLFRKEGQNVTLSCEQNLNHDAMYWYRQDPGQGLRLIYYSQIVNDFQKGDIAEGYSVSREKKESFPLTVTSAQKNPTAFYLCASSALQGTNYGYTFGSGTRLTVV.

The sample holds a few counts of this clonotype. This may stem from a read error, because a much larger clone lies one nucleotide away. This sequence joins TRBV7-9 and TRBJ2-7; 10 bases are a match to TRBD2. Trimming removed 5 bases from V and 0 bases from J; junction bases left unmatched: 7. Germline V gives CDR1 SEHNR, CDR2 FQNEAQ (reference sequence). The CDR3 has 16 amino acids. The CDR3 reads CASSPRLAGASYEQYF. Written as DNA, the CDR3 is TGTGCCAGCAGCCCTCGGCTAGCGGGGGCCTCCTACGAGCAGTACTTC.

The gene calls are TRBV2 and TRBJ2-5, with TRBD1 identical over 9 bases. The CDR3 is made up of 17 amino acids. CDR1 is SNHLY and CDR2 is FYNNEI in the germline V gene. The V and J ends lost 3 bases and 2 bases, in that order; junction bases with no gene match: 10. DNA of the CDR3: TGTGCCAGCAGTGACGGGACAGGGACACGAAGTCAAGAGACCCAGTACTTC. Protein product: CASSDGTGTRSQETQYF.

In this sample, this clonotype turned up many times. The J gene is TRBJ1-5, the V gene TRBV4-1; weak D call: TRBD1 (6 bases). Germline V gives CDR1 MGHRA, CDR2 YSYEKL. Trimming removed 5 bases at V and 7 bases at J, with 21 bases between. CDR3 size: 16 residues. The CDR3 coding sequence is TGCGCCAGCAGCGCGATCGGGGGGCGCCCCCAGCAGCCCCAGCATTTT. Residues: CASSAIGGRPQQPQHF.

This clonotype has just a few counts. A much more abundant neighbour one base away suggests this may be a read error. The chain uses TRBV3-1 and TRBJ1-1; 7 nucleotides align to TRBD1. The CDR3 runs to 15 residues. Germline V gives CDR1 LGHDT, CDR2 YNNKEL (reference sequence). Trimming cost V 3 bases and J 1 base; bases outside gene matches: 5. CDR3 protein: CASSHGGGPNTEAFF. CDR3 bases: TGTGCCAGCAGCCATGGAGGGGGCCCGAACACTGAAGCTTTCTTT. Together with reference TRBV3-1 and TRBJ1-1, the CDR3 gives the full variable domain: DTAVSQTPKYLVTQMGNDKSIKCEQNLGHDTMYWYKQDSKKFLKIMFSYNNKELIINETVPNRFSPKSPDKAHLNLHINSLELGDSAVYFCASSHGGGPNTEAFFGQGTRLTVV.

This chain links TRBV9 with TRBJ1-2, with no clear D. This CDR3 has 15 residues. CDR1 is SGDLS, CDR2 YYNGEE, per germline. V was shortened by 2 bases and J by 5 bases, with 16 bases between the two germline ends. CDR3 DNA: TGTGCCAGCAGCGTTAGCGGGAGTTCACTATATGGCTACACCTTC. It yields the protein CASSVSGSSLYGYTF.